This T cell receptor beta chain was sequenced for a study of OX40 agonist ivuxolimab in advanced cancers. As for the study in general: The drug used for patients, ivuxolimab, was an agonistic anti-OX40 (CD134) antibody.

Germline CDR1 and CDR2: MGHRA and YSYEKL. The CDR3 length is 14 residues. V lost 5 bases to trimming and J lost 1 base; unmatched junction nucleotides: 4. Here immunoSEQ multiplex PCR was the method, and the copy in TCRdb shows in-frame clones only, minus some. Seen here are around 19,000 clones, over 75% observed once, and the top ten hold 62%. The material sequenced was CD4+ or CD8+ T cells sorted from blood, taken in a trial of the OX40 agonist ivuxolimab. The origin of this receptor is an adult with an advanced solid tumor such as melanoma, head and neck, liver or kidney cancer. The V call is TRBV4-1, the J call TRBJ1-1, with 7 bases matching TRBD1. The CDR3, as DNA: TGCGCCAGCAGCAGGGGGCTGGAGAACACTGAAGCTTTCTTT. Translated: CASSRGLENTEAFF.